A selection of T cell receptor beta chains follows, all from one sample in a study of CD8 T cells in ankylosing spondylitis. TCRdb re-called the 5' RACE reads with MiXCR, one entry per CDR3 protein. The profile covers around 90,000 distinct CDR3 sequences, with roughly 30% appearing a single time and less than 60% taken by the ten largest. The sample comprised blood, either unsorted or a sorted T cell fraction (not recorded which). The receptors here all came from a male donor with ankylosing spondylitis or in good health (not recorded which). CDR3s include the opening cysteine and the closing phenylalanine or tryptophan. A D gene is named only where the DNA matches it firmly. Rows may omit the clone size; those that give it use once, few, many or a size class.

CDR3nt: TGCAGCGTTGGGACTATTCTGGGGGAGACCCAGTACTTC
CDR3aa: CSVGTILGETQYF
d_gene: .
j_gene: TRBJ2-5
abundance: many
v_gene: TRBV29-1

CDR3nt: TGTGCCAGCAGCCGATTCCAGCACATGAACACTGAAGCTTTCTTT
CDR3aa: CASSRFQHMNTEAFF
d_gene: .
j_gene: TRBJ1-1
abundance: many
v_gene: TRBV7-2

CDR3nt: TGTGCCAGCAGCCCCCTCCACGGACAGCAGCCCTCCTATAATTCACCCCTCCACTTT
CDR3aa: CASSPLHGQQPSYNSPLHF
d_gene: .
j_gene: TRBJ1-6
abundance: few
v_gene: TRBV5-6

CDR3nt: TGTGCCAGCTCCCGCAGAACCGGGACAGAAGATTACAATGAGCAGTTCTTC
CDR3aa: CASSRRTGTEDYNEQFF
d_gene: TRBD1
j_gene: TRBJ2-1
abundance: once
v_gene: TRBV18

CDR3nt: TGCAGCGCCTCTGACAGGGGCAACACTGAAGCTTTCTTT
CDR3aa: CSASDRGNTEAFF
d_gene: TRBD1
j_gene: TRBJ1-1
abundance: .
v_gene: TRBV29-1

CDR3nt: TGTGCCACCAGTGATTCCCTCTATGTTGGCTACACCTTC
CDR3aa: CATSDSLYVGYTF
d_gene: .
j_gene: TRBJ1-2
abundance: many
v_gene: TRBV24-1

CDR3nt: TGTGCCAGCAGCGTAGCGGGAGGGCACGGAGATACGCAGTATTTT
CDR3aa: CASSVAGGHGDTQYF
d_gene: TRBD2
j_gene: TRBJ2-3
abundance: .
v_gene: TRBV9

CDR3nt: TGTGCCAGCAGCTTATTTGCGGGGTCTAATGAAAAACTGTTTTTT
CDR3aa: CASSLFAGSNEKLFF
d_gene: .
j_gene: TRBJ1-4
abundance: .
v_gene: TRBV7-2

CDR3nt: TGTGCCAGCAGCCAAAGGTCGTCAGTTTGGAACACTGAAGCTTTCTTT
CDR3aa: CASSQRSSVWNTEAFF
d_gene: .
j_gene: TRBJ1-1
abundance: .
v_gene: TRBV3-1

CDR3nt: TGTGCCAGCAGCCAATTCGTAGGTAGCTACGAGCAGTACTTC
CDR3aa: CASSQFVGSYEQYF
d_gene: .
j_gene: TRBJ2-7
abundance: few
v_gene: TRBV3-1

CDR3nt: TGCAGTGCGAGGAGGGCTAGCGGGCAACAAGAGACCCAGTACTTC
CDR3aa: CSARRASGQQETQYF
d_gene: TRBD2
j_gene: TRBJ2-5
abundance: once
v_gene: TRBV20-1

CDR3nt: TGTGCCAGCTCACCCTCGGGACAGGGGGATGGCTACACCTTC
CDR3aa: CASSPSGQGDGYTF
d_gene: TRBD1
j_gene: TRBJ1-2
abundance: few
v_gene: TRBV18

CDR3nt: TGTGCCAGCAGTTTTTCCACCGGGACAGGGGGTTTGGAGACCCAGTACTTC
CDR3aa: CASSFSTGTGGLETQYF
d_gene: TRBD1
j_gene: TRBJ2-5
abundance: few
v_gene: TRBV28

CDR3nt: TGTGCCACCAGTGACCGGGGGGACAGTTCCTACAATGAGCAGTTCTTC
CDR3aa: CATSDRGDSSYNEQFF
d_gene: .
j_gene: TRBJ2-1
abundance: once
v_gene: TRBV24-1

CDR3nt: TGTGCCAGCAGGGGACAGAGCTTCTATGGCTACACCTTC
CDR3aa: CASRGQSFYGYTF
d_gene: TRBD1
j_gene: TRBJ1-2
abundance: .
v_gene: TRBV12-3/TRBV12-4

CDR3nt: TGTGCCAGCAGCTCCGGACTCTATGGCTACACCTTC
CDR3aa: CASSSGLYGYTF
d_gene: .
j_gene: TRBJ1-2
abundance: .
v_gene: TRBV7-9

CDR3nt: TGTGCCAGTTGGGGGGGGAGCCACCAGCCCCAGCATTTT
CDR3aa: CASWGGSHQPQHF
d_gene: .
j_gene: TRBJ1-5
abundance: .
v_gene: TRBV28

CDR3nt: TGTGCCAGCAGCTTAATCGGTGCAGGGGAGCTGTTTTTT
CDR3aa: CASSLIGAGELFF
d_gene: .
j_gene: TRBJ2-2
abundance: few
v_gene: TRBV7-3

CDR3nt: TGCAGTGCTAAGGGGGAGACAGGGGTCAATGAGCAGTTCTTC
CDR3aa: CSAKGETGVNEQFF
d_gene: TRBD1
j_gene: TRBJ2-1
abundance: few
v_gene: TRBV20-1

CDR3nt: TGTGCCAGCAGGGGTGATTGGGTTCAAGAGACCCAGTACTTC
CDR3aa: CASRGDWVQETQYF
d_gene: .
j_gene: TRBJ2-5
abundance: few
v_gene: TRBV12-3/TRBV12-4

CDR3nt: TGCAGTGCTAGCTTAGGACGCGAAGCTTTCTTT
CDR3aa: CSASLGREAFF
d_gene: .
j_gene: TRBJ1-1
abundance: many
v_gene: TRBV20-1

CDR3nt: TGTGCCAGCAGCTTAGTACCAGACCCCTCCAATGAGCAGTTCTTC
CDR3aa: CASSLVPDPSNEQFF
d_gene: .
j_gene: TRBJ2-1
abundance: .
v_gene: TRBV7-8

CDR3nt: TGTGCCAGCAGCTCTCCCAGGGCGGAGTACACCATATATTTT
CDR3aa: CASSSPRAEYTIYF
d_gene: .
j_gene: TRBJ1-3
abundance: once
v_gene: TRBV11-2

CDR3nt: TGCAGTGCTAGAGATTTTGGGGACGGTTGGTACCAAGAGACCCAGTACTTC
CDR3aa: CSARDFGDGWYQETQYF
d_gene: .
j_gene: TRBJ2-5
abundance: few
v_gene: TRBV20-1

CDR3nt: TGCAGTGCTAGAGATATTAGGACTAGCCCTAACATGGATGAGCAGTTCTTC
CDR3aa: CSARDIRTSPNMDEQFF
d_gene: TRBD2
j_gene: TRBJ2-1
abundance: .
v_gene: TRBV20-1

CDR3nt: TGTGCCAGCAGCTACCGGGGCGGGGAGCTGTTTTTT
CDR3aa: CASSYRGGELFF
d_gene: .
j_gene: TRBJ2-2
abundance: few
v_gene: TRBV7-2

CDR3nt: TGCGCCAGCAGCCGTACAGGGACCTATGGCTACACCTTC
CDR3aa: CASSRTGTYGYTF
d_gene: .
j_gene: TRBJ1-2
abundance: .
v_gene: TRBV4-1

CDR3nt: TGTGCCAGCTCACCACCTAACCCAATGGCGGATCCGAACACCGGGGAGCTGTTTTTT
CDR3aa: CASSPPNPMADPNTGELFF
d_gene: .
j_gene: TRBJ2-2
abundance: .
v_gene: TRBV18

CDR3nt: TGTGCCAGCAGGAGGGACAGGGGTCCCGGGGAGCTGTTTTTT
CDR3aa: CASRRDRGPGELFF
d_gene: TRBD1
j_gene: TRBJ2-2
abundance: .
v_gene: TRBV2

CDR3nt: TGTGCCAGCAGCCCCCGGGGAGGGTCTGGGGCCAACGTCCTGACTTTC
CDR3aa: CASSPRGGSGANVLTF
d_gene: TRBD2
j_gene: TRBJ2-6
abundance: few
v_gene: TRBV7-3

CDR3nt: TGCGCCAGCAGCTCAACAGGGGGCTGGGAGACCCAGTACTTC
CDR3aa: CASSSTGGWETQYF
d_gene: TRBD1
j_gene: TRBJ2-5
abundance: .
v_gene: TRBV5-1